The T cell receptor beta chain described here comes from a study of siplizumab effects on memory and regulatory T cells. General study results and limits: Major contributors to the alloresponse seemed to be naive T cells, which also appeared more diverse than memory cells.

Assay used: immunoSEQ multiplex PCR; TCRdb lists only in-frame clones, some missing. Among some 100,000 clones, 80% to 95% were seen once, and the ten largest hold 0.16%. Of note for this clone: Its antigen is unknown.

The V gene's germline CDR1 is MDHEN and CDR2 SYDVKM. The CDR3 runs 14 residues. Trimming cost V 5 bases and J 7 bases; bases outside gene matches: 10. The sample was non-Treg CD4+ T cells sorted from blood. The chain couples TRBV28 to TRBJ1-2; 7 bases are a match to TRBD1. The TCR sequence derives from a human donor in good health. The CDR3 here is CASSKEGAGRGYTF. The CDR3 DNA reads TGTGCCAGCAGTAAGGAGGGGGCAGGGCGTGGCTACACCTTC.